Sequencing of this TCR beta chain was carried out in a study of T-cell memory formation after mild COVID-19. Background on the study: Most TCR clusters belonged to a single donor. General study points: Some SARS-CoV-2-responding clones were already detected in memory before infection.

Employing constant-segment primers, 5'RACE generated TCR alpha and TCR beta cDNA libraries bearing sample barcodes and UMIs. TCRdb redid the calling of the 5' RACE reads with MiXCR, one entry per CDR3 protein. This table holds roughly 620,000 distinct CDR3 sequences, about a sixth found once. The table lists this clonotype with a count of one. Antigen unknown. CDR1 is SEHNR and CDR2 is FQNEAQ in the germline V gene (reference sequence). The CDR3 is 14 residues long. Trimming removed 5 bases from V and 2 bases from J, with 12 bases in between. The material sequenced was PBMCs or a T cell subset sorted from them (not recorded which). This rearrangement joins TRBV7-9 to TRBJ1-1, with unresolved D. This receptor was taken from an adult woman who had mild COVID-19 (a few samples of this study predate the infection). Cell type and time point are not known. As DNA, the CDR3 is TGTGCCAGCAGCCCCCCTAATATCAACACTGAAGCTTTCTTT. This codes for CASSPPNINTEAFF.